Listed here are 26 T cell receptor beta chains from one sample, sequenced in a study of OX40 agonist ivuxolimab in advanced cancers. The data were produced by immunoSEQ multiplex PCR, yet TCRdb's version contains in-frame clones alone and is incomplete. The data hold approximately 60,000 clones, with approximately 90% observed a single time. The sample consisted of CD4+ or CD8+ T cells sorted from blood, taken in a trial of the OX40 agonist ivuxolimab. The receptors were gathered from an adult with an advanced solid tumor such as melanoma, head and neck, liver or kidney cancer.

CDR3 nucleotide sequence: TGTGCCAGCAGCCCCCAGCAGCGGAGGTCCACAGATACGCAGTATTTT. Protein: CASSPQQRRSTDTQYF. This rearrangement joins TRBV7-2 to TRBJ2-3; D is possibly TRBD2 (5 bases). Deletions cut 5 bases from V and 2 bases from J, with 17 bases between. Per germline, CDR1 SGHTA and CDR2 FQGNSA. There are 16 residues in the CDR3. The variable domain in full, completed from reference TRBV7-2 and TRBJ2-3, reads GAGVSQSPSNKVTEKGKDVELRCDPISGHTALYWYRQSLGQGLEFLIYFQGNSAPDKSGLPSDRFSAERTGGSVSTLTIQRTQQEDSAVYLCASSPQQRRSTDTQYFGPGTRLTVL.

The chain carries TRBV21-1 and TRBJ1-5. TRBV21-1 is shown as a pseudogene. The CDR3 has 14 amino acids. The CDR3 sequence is CASSKAGENQPQHF. The CDR3 DNA is TGTGCCAGCAGCAAAGCGGGGGAGAACCAGCCCCAGCATTTT.

This clone appeared many times. The chain carries TRBV28 and TRBJ2-2; 7 bases are shared with TRBD1. Germline CDR1 is MDHEN and CDR2 is SYDVKM. After removal of 5 bases from V and 6 bases from J, the junction contained 9 bases not matched to a gene. This CDR3 contains 15 residues. The CDR3 loop reads CASSQEGTGAGELFF. The DNA for the CDR3 is TGTGCCAGCAGTCAAGAGGGAACAGGGGCCGGGGAGCTGTTTTTT.

This chain connects TRBV7-5 to TRBJ2-1; the table's D gene call, TRBD2, was not cross checked with the DNA. TRBV7-5 is shown as a pseudogene. This CDR3 comprises 18 residues. The CDR3 coding sequence is TGTGTCAGAAGCCCCCTCGACCCCCGACTAGCGGGAGCCAATGAGCAGTTCTTC. This translates into CVRSPLDPRLAGANEQFF.

Only one count was recorded for this clone. J is TRBJ2-7 and V is TRBV6-1; tentative D call: TRBD1 (5 bases). Germline V gene sequence: CDR1 MNHNS, CDR2 SASEGT. V gave up 8 bases and J gave up 2 bases, with 16 bases separating them. This CDR3 region has 14 residues. The CDR3: CASDVGETAYEQYF. DNA for the CDR3: TGTGCCAGCGATGTTGGCGAGACAGCCTACGAGCAGTACTTC.

This clone showed up just once. This chain links TRBV4-1 with TRBJ2-7; 14 nucleotides line up with TRBD2. The CDR3 runs to 17 residues. Trimming took 4 bases from V and 3 from J; bases not matched to a gene: 8. CDR1 is MGHRA, CDR2 YSYEKL, per germline. The CDR3 DNA reads TGCGCCAGCAGCCCCAGGGGACTAGCGGGAGTTAACTACGAGCAGTACTTC. Translation: CASSPRGLAGVNYEQYF.

V usage is TRBV9 and J usage is TRBJ2-3, with 9 bases fitting TRBD2. V was pared by 0 bases and J by 2 bases, with 4 bases of the junction left unmatched. Germline CDR1 SGDLS, CDR2 YYNGEE. This CDR3 comprises 16 residues. The CDR3 loop is CASSVEAGGATDTQYF. The DNA for the CDR3 is TGTGCCAGCAGCGTAGAAGCGGGAGGCGCCACAGATACGCAGTATTTT.

The chain uses TRBV6-5 and TRBJ2-7; D is unclear. With 5 bases removed from V and 4 bases from J, the gap between germline ends came to 9 bases. Germline V gene lookup returns CDR1 MNHEY and CDR2 SVGAGI. This CDR3 is built from 12 residues. This CDR3 is CASSTGIYEQYF. CDR3 nucleotides: TGTGCCAGCAGTACTGGGATATACGAGCAGTACTTC.

The rearrangement uses TRBV5-6 and TRBJ2-3; TRBD2 might be the D (6 bases). In germline, CDR1 is SGHDT, CDR2 YYEEEE. The V gene lost 4 bases and the J gene lost 8 bases, with 14 bases spanning the gap. The CDR3 has 13 residues. The CDR3 region has the DNA TGTGCCAGCAGCCTCCGGGGGTATGGTACGCAGTATTTT. This encodes CASSLRGYGTQYF. The full variable domain, in which reference TRBV5-6 and TRBJ2-3 provide the parts outside the CDR3, is DAGVTQSPTHLIKTRGQQVTLRCSPKSGHDTVSWYQQALGQGPQFIFQYYEEEERQRGNFPDRFSGHQFPNYSSELNVNALLLGDSALYLCASSLRGYGTQYFGPGTRLTVL.

V usage is TRBV29-1 and J usage is TRBJ2-1, with D possibly matching TRBD1 (5 bases). The CDR3 length is 12 residues. Trimming stripped 2 bases from V and 4 bases from J, with 6 bases between. Germline CDR1 is SQVTM and CDR2 is ANQGSEA. In DNA form, the CDR3 reads TGCAGCGTTGAAAGGGGTTACAATGAGCAGTTCTTC. It codes for CSVERGYNEQFF.

This clone came up once. V and J are TRBV29-1 and TRBJ2-3; TRBD2 matches 10 bases. Per germline, CDR1 SQVTM and CDR2 ANQGSEA. The CDR3 runs 20 residues. V shed 0 bases, J shed 2 bases, and the junction held 17 bases outside the gene matches. CDR3 DNA sequence: TGCAGCGTTGAAGATGAGTCAGCGGGAGGGCCGGCTGCCTACACAGATACGCAGTATTTT. Encoded protein: CSVEDESAGGPAAYTDTQYF.

This clone was counted a single time. This chain links TRBV9 with TRBJ2-7; 13 nucleotides align to TRBD2. V dropped 0 bases and J dropped 4; count of bases not matched to a gene: 1. CDR1 and CDR2 (germline): SGDLS, YYNGEE. This CDR3 spans 15 amino acids. The CDR3 sequence is CASSVGTSGGYEQYF. CDR3 nucleotides: TGTGCCAGCAGCGTAGGGACTAGCGGGGGTTACGAGCAGTACTTC.

This CDR3 is CASSLSVNSGANVLTF. CDR3 sequence (DNA): TGTGCCAGCAGCTTATCAGTCAACTCTGGGGCCAACGTCCTGACTTTC. V and J are TRBV7-9 and TRBJ2-6; D ambiguous. Germline-derived CDR1 and CDR2 are SEHNR and FQNEAQ (reference sequence). V lost 2 bases, J lost 0 bases, and 8 bases lay in between. This CDR3 has 16 residues.

The chain employs TRBV6-6 and TRBJ2-1; D gene unclear. The germline gives CDR1 MNHNY, CDR2 SVGAGI (reference sequence). V was shortened by 2 bases and J by 7 bases, with 6 bases between the two germline ends. The CDR3 is made up of 12 amino acids. This CDR3 reads CASSYGDNEQFF. CDR3 DNA: TGTGCCAGCAGTTACGGAGATAATGAGCAGTTCTTC.

The genes are TRBV5-1 and TRBJ2-7; tentative D call: TRBD2 (6 bases). Germline CDR1 is SGHRS and CDR2 is YFSETQ. The ends were cut back, 0 bases at V and 5 bases at J, with 18 bases in the middle. The CDR3 runs 16 residues. The DNA for the CDR3 is TGCGCCAGCAGCTTGGGAACGGGGGAAAATTTTGACGAGCAGTACTTC. Its translation: CASSLGTGENFDEQYF. The full variable domain, rest sourced from reference TRBV5-1 and TRBJ2-7, is KAGVTQTPRYLIKTRGQQVTLSCSPISGHRSVSWYQQTPGQGLQFLFEYFSETQRNKGNFPGRFSGRQFSNSRSEMNVSTLELGDSALYLCASSLGTGENFDEQYFGPGTRLTVT.

The CDR3 loop is CASTVDRERDTQYF. The CDR3 coding sequence is TGTGCCAGCACCGTCGACAGGGAGCGAGATACGCAGTATTTT. The chain is built from TRBV7-9 and TRBJ2-3; 7 bases agree with TRBD1. Germline V gene data show CDR1 as SEHNR and CDR2 as FQNEAQ (reference sequence). V gave up 7 bases and J gave up 5 bases; unmatched junction bases: 9. The CDR3 has 14 residues.

The chain is built from TRBV4-2 and TRBJ2-7, with a possible D match to TRBD2 (5 bases). The V and J ends lost 0 bases and 0 bases respectively, with 6 bases between them. This CDR3 is 14 amino acids long. Germline V gene sequence: CDR1 LGHNA, CDR2 YNFKEQ. CDR3 region: CASSQEGSSYEQYF. The CDR3 DNA reads TGTGCCAGCAGCCAAGAAGGGAGCTCCTACGAGCAGTACTTC.

J is TRBJ2-7 and V is TRBV25-1; D gene uncertain. Germline V gene sequence: CDR1 MGHDK, CDR2 SYGVNS. The CDR3 extends over 16 amino acids. V shed 1 base and J shed 3 bases, with 16 bases lying between them. The CDR3 region is CASSESEGSPYYEQYF. DNA for the CDR3: TGTGCCAGCAGTGAATCCGAAGGTTCCCCTTACTACGAGCAGTACTTC.

The J gene is TRBJ2-1, the V gene TRBV7-9; TRBD2 matches at 10 bases. V was pared by 2 bases and J by 9 bases, with 10 bases of the junction left unmatched. CDR3 length equals 16 residues. Germline lookup yields CDR1 SEHNR and CDR2 FQNEAQ (reference sequence). The CDR3 coding sequence is TGTGCCAGCAGCTTAAGGGTAGGGACTAGCGTGACTGAGCAGTTCTTC. Its translation: CASSLRVGTSVTEQFF.

For the CDR3, the DNA is TGTGCCAGTAGTATAGGACGGGGCGGGGAGCTGTTTTTT. Protein product: CASSIGRGGELFF. The chain couples TRBV19 to TRBJ2-2, with D possibly being TRBD2 (5 bases). This CDR3 spans 13 amino acids. Germline-derived CDR1 and CDR2 are LNHDA and SQIVND (reference sequence). V dropped 1 base and J dropped 7 bases, with 7 bases sitting between them.

This chain connects TRBV9 to TRBJ2-1; 9 nucleotides agree with TRBD2. V dropped 4 bases and J dropped 3; count of bases not matched to a gene: 8. This CDR3 is 16 amino acids long. The V gene's germline CDR1 is SGDLS and CDR2 YYNGEE. This chain's CDR3 is CASSPRLAAYYNEQFF. CDR3 coding DNA: TGTGCCAGCAGCCCCCGACTAGCGGCCTACTACAATGAGCAGTTCTTC.

The chain is built from TRBV10-1 and TRBJ2-5; 7 bases fit TRBD1. This CDR3 is built from 15 residues. Germline values: CDR1 WNHNN, CDR2 SYGVQD (reference sequence). With 5 bases clipped from V and 3 bases from J, the junction kept 9 bases outside the gene matches. For the CDR3, the DNA is TGCGCCAGCAGTTCCCTCCTAGGGGGCGAAGAGACCCAGTACTTC. It translates to CASSSLLGGEETQYF.

The CDR3 protein is CASSFIDSDKNIQYF. The CDR3 bases are TGTGCCAGCAGTTTTATCGACAGTGACAAAAACATTCAGTACTTC. The chain carries TRBV28 and TRBJ2-4; maybe TRBD1 (5 bases). There are 15 residues in the CDR3. Trimming cost V 3 bases and J 3 bases, with 12 bases left between them. CDR1 and CDR2 (germline): MDHEN, SYDVKM.

This chain joins TRBV13 and TRBJ2-7, with TRBD2 matching 8 bases. The CDR3 consists of 13 residues. V lost 5 bases to trimming and J lost 2 bases; unmatched junction nucleotides: 2. Germline CDR1 reads PRHDT; CDR2 reads FYEKMQ (reference sequence). CDR3 protein: CASSNSGAYEQYF. Here the CDR3 DNA reads TGTGCCAGCAGCAATAGCGGGGCCTACGAGCAGTACTTC.

Of note for this clone: Different DNA sequences within this sample yield the same CDR3. The chain couples TRBV27 to TRBJ2-7, with D unclear. The CDR3 length is 13 residues. V was pared by 3 bases and J by 0 bases, with 6 bases between. Germline V CDR1 and CDR2: MNHEY, SMNVEV (reference sequence). CDR3 protein: CASSFASSYEQYF. The CDR3 DNA reads as TGTGCCAGCAGTTTCGCGAGCTCCTACGAGCAGTACTTC.

V and J are TRBV6-6 and TRBJ2-7; 9 nucleotides line up with TRBD1. Losses at the gene ends were 2 bases for V and 3 bases for J; bases not matched to a gene: 2. Germline V CDR1 and CDR2: MNHNY, SVGAGI (reference sequence). This CDR3 has 14 amino acids. CDR3 in amino acids: CASSYVDRGYEQYF. For the CDR3, the DNA is TGTGCCAGCAGTTACGTGGACAGGGGCTACGAGCAGTACTTC.